The TCR beta chain described here comes from a study of T cell changes during pregnancy in multiple sclerosis. This CDR3 has 15 amino acids. Germline V CDR1 and CDR2: SGHTA, FQGNSA. The V end was cut by 0 bases, the J end by 0 bases, with 8 bases between. The method was immunoSEQ multiplex PCR; TCRdb's version includes in-frame clones alone and lacks a portion of them. The sample lists tens of thousands of clones, 80% to 95% occurring once. The rearrangement uses TRBV7-2 and TRBJ1-1; D remains unclear. Sequencing was performed on peripheral blood, taken after pregnancy. This sequence was found in a female donor in good health, enrolled as a control in a pregnancy study. In nucleotides, the CDR3 is TGTGCCAGCAGCTTAGCCCAACAGCTGAACACTGAAGCTTTCTTT. This codes for CASSLAQQLNTEAFF.